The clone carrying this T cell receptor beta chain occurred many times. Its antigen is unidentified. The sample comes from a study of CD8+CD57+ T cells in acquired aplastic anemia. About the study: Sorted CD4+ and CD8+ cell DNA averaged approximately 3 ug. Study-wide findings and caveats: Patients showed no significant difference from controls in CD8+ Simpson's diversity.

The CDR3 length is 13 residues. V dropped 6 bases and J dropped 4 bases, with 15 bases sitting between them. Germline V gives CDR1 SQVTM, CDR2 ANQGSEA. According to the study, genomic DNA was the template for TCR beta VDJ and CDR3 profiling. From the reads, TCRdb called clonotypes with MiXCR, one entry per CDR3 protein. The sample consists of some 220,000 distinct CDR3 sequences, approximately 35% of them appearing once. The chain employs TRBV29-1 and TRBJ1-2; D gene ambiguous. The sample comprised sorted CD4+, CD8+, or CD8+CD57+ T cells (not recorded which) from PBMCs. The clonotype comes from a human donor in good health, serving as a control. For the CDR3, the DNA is TGCAGCGTATCCGGGCTTCATACCTATGGCTACACCTTC. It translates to CSVSGLHTYGYTF.